The 16 T cell receptor beta chains below all came from one sample that was sequenced in a study of cytomegalovirus exposure and HLA in healthy donors (dated by TCRdb to 2015 to 2018). Library preparation was by the immunoSEQ multiplex PCR assay. For the multiplex PCR, a mixture combining 60 forward primers for TCR Vbeta segments and 13 reverse primers for TCR Jbeta segments was used. TCRdb stores this immuneACCESS table with in-frame sequences only. Part of the clones is absent; in the studies checked, under half of the shortfall reflects unresolved V genes, and no reason is known for the rest. The sample table lists 120,000 or so clones, roughly four fifths of them with a count of one. The top ten clones comprise over 3% of the sample. The sequencing input was PBMCs. These receptors were obtained from a woman between 40 and 50 years old in good health and CMV-seropositive.

The CDR3 spells CASSLLPGGSSGYTF. The DNA for the CDR3 is TGCGCCAGCAGCCTTTTACCAGGGGGATCCAGTGGCTACACCTTC. The V gene is TRBV5-1, the J gene TRBJ1-2; TRBD1 aligns across 7 bases. This CDR3 comprises 15 residues. The germline V gene encodes CDR1 SGHRS and CDR2 YFSETQ. With V trimmed by 4 bases and J by 7 bases, 13 bases remained unmatched.

The gene calls are TRBV5-8 and TRBJ2-7, with TRBD2 as a possible D gene (6 bases). From germline, CDR1 is SGHTS and CDR2 YDEGEE. The CDR3 loop spans 14 amino acids. Between the trimmed V and J ends, which lost 4 bases and 2 bases, there was a span of 13 bases. CDR3 loop: CASSTGLTTYEQYF. For the CDR3, the DNA is TGTGCCAGCAGCACAGGACTAACCACCTACGAGCAGTACTTC.

V and J are TRBV7-2 and TRBJ2-1, with D maybe TRBD2 (7 bases). CDR3 length: 15 amino acids. Per germline, CDR1 SGHTA and CDR2 FQGNSA. Trimming took 2 bases from V and 9 from J, leaving 17 bases between them. In DNA form, the CDR3 reads TGTGCCAGCAGCTTAAGGGGGGGAGAGGACAGTGAGCAGTTCTTC. This translates into CASSLRGGEDSEQFF.

V usage is TRBV11-2 and J usage is TRBJ2-7, with TRBD1 as a possible D gene (5 bases). CDR1 SGHAT and CDR2 FQNNGV come from the germline V gene. The CDR3 is 15 residues long. V shed 5 bases and J shed 4 bases, with 18 bases lying between them. CDR3 sequence: CASSIDSESLYEQYF. For the CDR3, the DNA is TGTGCCAGCAGCATCGACAGCGAAAGCTTGTACGAGCAGTACTTC.

CDR3 sequence (DNA): TGTGCTAGTGAGGCGAGCGGCCAAGAGACCCAGTACTTC. Residues: CASEASGQETQYF. The chain is built from TRBV12-5 and TRBJ2-5; tentative D call: TRBD2 (5 bases). V was shortened by 7 bases and J by 1 base, with 10 bases between the two germline ends. The CDR3 covers 13 residues. CDR1 is LGHNT and CDR2 is FRNRAP in the germline V gene.

The V call is TRBV7-9, the J call TRBJ2-7; 8 bases align to TRBD1. The CDR3 extends over 16 amino acids. The trim removed 0 bases at V and 6 bases at J, leaving 10 bases unmatched. Germline values: CDR1 SEHNR, CDR2 FQNEAQ (reference sequence). This CDR3 is CASSLARGAGGGEQYF. The CDR3 DNA follows: TGTGCCAGCAGCTTAGCCCGTGGGGCAGGGGGCGGCGAGCAGTACTTC.

This chain links TRBV9 with TRBJ2-2; 8 bases are shared with TRBD1. Trimming cost V 3 bases and J 1 base; bases outside gene matches: 5. Looked up from germline, CDR1 is SGDLS and CDR2 is YYNGEE. This CDR3 comprises 16 residues. The CDR3 bases are TGTGCCAGCAGCGCCTGGACAGGGTTGAACACCGGGGAGCTGTTTTTT. Amino acids: CASSAWTGLNTGELFF.

V and J are TRBV12-1 and TRBJ2-7; TRBD2, the table's D call, lacks a check against the DNA. TRBV12-1 is a documented pseudogene. The CDR3 loop spans 14 amino acids. CDR3 amino acids: CASSFAEGYHEQYF. The CDR3 region has the DNA TGTGCCAGCAGCTTTGCGGAGGGCTACCACGAGCAGTACTTC.

This chain uses TRBV30 with TRBJ2-1; 9 bases agree with TRBD2. The CDR3 sequence is 15 residues long. V trimming: 4 bases; J trimming: 6 bases; junction bases outside the gene matches: 10. CDR1 is GTSNPN, CDR2 SVGIG, per germline (reference sequence). CDR3 in amino acids: CAWTLSGRRTNEQFF. The DNA for the CDR3 is TGTGCCTGGACCTTAAGCGGGAGGCGGACCAATGAGCAGTTCTTC.

This clone was recorded only once. The CDR3 DNA follows: TGTGCCAGCAGTTGGGGGACAGGGAGCACCTACGAGCAGTACTTC. It yields the protein CASSWGTGSTYEQYF. The V gene is TRBV27, the J gene TRBJ2-7; 9 bases align to TRBD1. The CDR3 is 15 amino acids. Losses at the gene ends were 4 bases for V and 2 bases for J; bases not matched to a gene: 6. The V gene's germline CDR1 is MNHEY and CDR2 SMNVEV (reference sequence).

The CDR3 protein is CASSIGRDRSYEQYF. The CDR3 DNA reads as TGTGCCAGTAGTATAGGGCGGGATCGCTCCTACGAGCAGTACTTC. The V and J genes are TRBV19 and TRBJ2-7, with D possibly being TRBD2 (6 bases). Germline values: CDR1 LNHDA, CDR2 SQIVND (reference sequence). The CDR3 loop spans 15 amino acids. V lost 1 base and J 0 bases, leaving 10 bases between the germline ends.

Of note for this clone: In the same sample, other DNA sequences code for this CDR3. The V call is TRBV5-4, the J call TRBJ2-2; D perhaps matches TRBD2 (5 bases). The CDR3 sequence is 16 residues long. The germline V gene has CDR1 SGHNT and CDR2 YYREEE (reference sequence). V dropped 9 bases and J dropped 8 bases, with 26 bases sitting between them. The CDR3, as DNA: TGTGCCATTAGGAGTTCCCCGGCCAGCGGTAGTGGGGAGCTGTTTTTT. It yields the protein CAIRSSPASGSGELFF.

This sequence joins TRBV28 and TRBJ1-3; D possibly corresponds to TRBD1 (6 bases). CDR3 length: 17 amino acids. Germline V gene data show CDR1 as MDHEN and CDR2 as SYDVKM. Trimming removed 1 base at V and 4 bases at J, with 17 bases between. In nucleotides, the CDR3 is TGTGCCAGCAGTTTATATTCTGGACAGCCCGTGGGAAACACCATATATTTT. It specifies CASSLYSGQPVGNTIYF.

This chain connects TRBV10-3 to TRBJ1-4, with D maybe TRBD1 (6 bases). Between the trimmed V and J ends, which lost 5 bases and 6 bases, there was a span of 13 bases. The length of the CDR3 is 14 residues. Germline V gene sequence: CDR1 ENHRY, CDR2 SYGVKD. In DNA, the CDR3 is TGTGCCATCAGTACAGGGAGATGGGATGAAAAACTGTTTTTT. It encodes CAISTGRWDEKLFF.

The chain combines TRBV23-1 with TRBJ1-5; D might be TRBD1 (5 bases). TRBV23-1 is marked as an open reading frame, function uncertain. CDR3 length equals 16 residues. The germline V and J ends were trimmed by 0 bases and 2 bases, with 11 bases remaining between them. CDR3 DNA: TGCGCCAGCAGTCAATCGAGGCGGGGCGGCAATCAGCCCCAGCATTTT. Amino acid sequence: CASSQSRRGGNQPQHF.

This clone came up a few times. The V and J genes are TRBV10-2 and TRBJ1-5; 7 bases are shared with TRBD1. The V gene end was trimmed by 7 bases and the J gene end by 4 bases; junction bases not matched to a gene: 4. The CDR3 covers 13 residues. Germline assignment: CDR1 WSHSY and CDR2 SAAADI. The CDR3 protein is CASNPTGNQPQHF. The CDR3 nucleotides read TGCGCCAGCAACCCGACAGGGAATCAGCCCCAGCATTTT.